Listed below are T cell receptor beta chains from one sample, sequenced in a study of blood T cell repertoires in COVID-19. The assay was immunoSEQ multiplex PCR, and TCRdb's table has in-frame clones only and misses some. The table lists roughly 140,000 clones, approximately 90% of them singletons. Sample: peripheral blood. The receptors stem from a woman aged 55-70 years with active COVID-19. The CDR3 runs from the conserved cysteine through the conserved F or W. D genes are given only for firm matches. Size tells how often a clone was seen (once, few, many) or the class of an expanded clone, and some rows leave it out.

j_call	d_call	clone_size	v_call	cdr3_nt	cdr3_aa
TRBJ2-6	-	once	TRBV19	TGTGCCAGCCAACGCCTCAGGATCGCCTCTGGGGCCAACGTCCTGACTTTC	CASQRLRIASGANVLTF
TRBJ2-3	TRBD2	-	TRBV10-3	TGTGCCACCACCGGGCGGGAGAAAGATACGCAGTATTTT	CATTGREKDTQYF
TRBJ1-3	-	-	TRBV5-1	TGCGCCAGCAGCCCGGGACACCACTCGCCTCTTTCTGGAAACACCATATATTTT	CASSPGHHSPLSGNTIYF
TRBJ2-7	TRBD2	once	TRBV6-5	TGTGCCAGCAGTTCGCTGGCGGGAGGGCTCTACGAGCAGTACTTC	CASSSLAGGLYEQYF
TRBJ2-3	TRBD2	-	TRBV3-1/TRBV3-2	TGTGCCAGCAGCCGATCCGGGACTAGCGGTGCTAGCACAGATACGCAGTATTTT	CASSRSGTSGASTDTQYF
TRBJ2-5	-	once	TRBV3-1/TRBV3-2	TGTGCCAGCAGCCAAGCAGGTCAAGAGACCCAGTACTTC	CASSQAGQETQYF
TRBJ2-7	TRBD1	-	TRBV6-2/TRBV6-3	TGTGCCAGCAGTACCCTAGACAGGGGGCAAGAGCAGTACTTC	CASSTLDRGQEQYF
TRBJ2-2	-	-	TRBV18	TGTGCCAGCCGAATACCCAGGGCTTCCGGGGAGCTGTTTTTT	CASRIPRASGELFF
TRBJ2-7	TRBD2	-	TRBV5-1	TGCGCCAGCAGCACCGACAGGGTTCTAGCGGGAGGAGACTTTGGCGAGCAGTACTTC	CASSTDRVLAGGDFGEQYF
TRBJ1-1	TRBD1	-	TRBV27	TGTGCCAGCAGGAAACTCGACAGGGGGCAGAACACTGAAGCTTTCTTT	CASRKLDRGQNTEAFF
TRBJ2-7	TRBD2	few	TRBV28	TGTGCCAGCAGTTTAACGGGAGGCGAGCAGTACTTC	CASSLTGGEQYF
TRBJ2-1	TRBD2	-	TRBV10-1	TGCGCCAGCAGTTCAAGCGGGAGGGCCGGGTATGAGCAGTTCTTC	CASSSSGRAGYEQFF
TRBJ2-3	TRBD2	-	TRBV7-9	TGTGCCAGCAGCCCAACCGGGACTAGCGGGTGGGGCACAGATACGCAGTATTTT	CASSPTGTSGWGTDTQYF
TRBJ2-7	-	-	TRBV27	TGTGCCAGCAGCTACCAGCTCTCTAGCGCCTACGAGCAGTACTTC	CASSYQLSSAYEQYF
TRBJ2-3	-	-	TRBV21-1	TGTGCCAGCAGCAAAGCGCGATCAGATACGCAGTATTTT	CASSKARSDTQYF
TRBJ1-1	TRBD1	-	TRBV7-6	TGTGCCAGCAGCCGTCCCGGGACAGGGCTGAACACTGAAGCTTTCTTT	CASSRPGTGLNTEAFF
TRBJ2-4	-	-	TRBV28	TGTGCCAGCAGTTATCCCCCCACAGGGCAAGCCAAAAACATTCAGTACTTC	CASSYPPTGQAKNIQYF
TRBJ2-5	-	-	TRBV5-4	TGTGCCAGCAGCTTGGGCGGCACTCCGGCGGGGAACCAGTACTTC	CASSLGGTPAGNQYF
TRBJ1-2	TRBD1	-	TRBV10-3	TGTGCCATCAGTGACTCCGCGAGAGTGGACAGGGGGCATAGGGGCTACACCTTC	CAISDSARVDRGHRGYTF
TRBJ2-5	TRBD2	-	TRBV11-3	TGTGCCAGCAGCTCCCAGACTAGCCGAGAGACCCAGTACTTC	CASSSQTSRETQYF
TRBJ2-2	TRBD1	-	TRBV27	TGTGCCAGCAGTTTCTCACAGGGGGCTGCCGGGGAGCTGTTTTTT	CASSFSQGAAGELFF
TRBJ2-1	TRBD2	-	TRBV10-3	TGTGCCATCCATAGCGGGAGCGGCTACAATGAGCAGTTCTTC	CAIHSGSGYNEQFF